A selection of T cell receptor beta chains follows, all from one sample in a study of technical replicates of blood from a handful of donors. Repertoires were generated with immunoSEQ multiplex PCR, while TCRdb's copy carries only in-frame clones and drops some. This sample has about 53,000 clones; 86% occur once, and the top ten carry roughly 5.8%. The material sequenced was PBMCs. The receptors stem from a human donor in good health. Some clones in this sample may be carry-over from other donors' samples. CDR3s include the opening cysteine and the closing phenylalanine or tryptophan. D genes are given only for firm matches.

v_call,d_call,cdr3_aa
TRBV15,TRBD2,CATSRPMVSGSNEQFF
TRBV9,TRBD1,CASSRTGTAGDTQYF
TRBV4-3,TRBD2,CASSQGKREHPPDTQYF
TRBV18,-,CASSQRDGREETQYF
TRBV7-9,-,CASSFEGGGNEQFF
TRBV4-3,TRBD1,CASSLQTGTNEKLFF
TRBV29-1,TRBD1,CSVAETGDRAQYF
TRBV25-1,TRBD1,CASSEVGGVAEAFF
TRBV15,-,CATSRAPTQGNNEQFF
TRBV4-2,TRBD1,CASSQDSGTGGEKLFF
TRBV11-2,TRBD2,CASSLVVTSGRPRGETQYF
TRBV10-3,TRBD2,CAINSGTSGRAYEQYF
TRBV5-4,TRBD1,CASSFPGQGKDEQFF
TRBV30,-,CAWGAGWVTEQYF
TRBV7-9,-,CASSFWGGVGTEAFF
TRBV4-2,-,CASSQQIDRHTEAFF
TRBV2,-,CASLSSGANNSPLHF
TRBV6-5,TRBD1,CASSWTGGRNSPLHF
TRBV5-6,TRBD2,CASSLSLAGEVETQYF
TRBV19,TRBD1,CASSRTGHTQYF
TRBV12-2,-,CASRLLLAGNQETQYF
TRBV7-9,-,CASSLVPGSGYTF
TRBV7-9,-,CASSLMSLGPNEKLFF
TRBV5-6,TRBD1,CASSFFGQGLEQYF
TRBV5-1,TRBD1,CASSSGQGSGTEAFF
TRBV9,-,CASSVGLMGGYNEQFF
TRBV20-1,-,CSARLGREQYF
TRBV19,TRBD2,CASTVSGTNTGELFF
TRBV12-5,-,CASGRDTNYGYTF
TRBV4-2,TRBD1,CASSPGQGGYEQYF
TRBV14,TRBD2,CASSQVRGRIYEQYF
TRBV5-6,-,CASSLDSFETQYF
TRBV18,TRBD2,CASSRGTSGRYEQYF
TRBV5-1,TRBD1,CASSLGTGIETQYF
TRBV7-2,-,CASSSNRRRDYGYTF
TRBV6-1,-,CASKGYNYGYTF
TRBV30,TRBD1,CAWARDRGLETQYF
TRBV7-9,-,CASSSGVGGETQYF
TRBV7-6,-,CASSPRPGTEAFF
TRBV9,-,CASSVDGANTDTQYF
TRBV4-2,TRBD2,CASSALAGSQNTQYF
TRBV15,TRBD2,CATSRDQLANEQYF
TRBV28,-,CASSPTVRETQYF
TRBV4-1,TRBD1,CASSQEGRGQGETQYF
TRBV5-6,TRBD2,CASSRTSGGRADTQYF
TRBV19,TRBD1,CASSITGVNTEAFF
TRBV18,TRBD1,CASSPEQGADGYTF
TRBV5-4,TRBD2,CASSPAGGGSYEQYF
TRBV19,-,CASSRDRLGNTGELFF
TRBV2,TRBD2,CASLAGGPSDTQYF
TRBV6-5,-,CASSFDSNEKLFF
TRBV5-6,TRBD2,CASSLVLAGNNEQFF
TRBV18,TRBD1,CASSRGQGYHNEQFF
TRBV30,TRBD1,CAWGKRTGIADTQYF